The source of this T cell receptor (beta chain) is a study of molecular identifiers for immune sequencing clone quantification. A single record per CDR3 protein comes from TCRdb applying MiXCR to the PCR reads. Of hundreds of thousands of distinct CDR3 sequences in the sample, 25% are singletons; the top ten hold 0.75% to 0.8%. The sample holds many counts of this clonotype. The CDR3 loop spans 16 amino acids. CDR1 LGHDT and CDR2 YNNKEL come from the germline V gene (reference sequence). Trimming at V came to 4 bases and at J to 2 bases, leaving 7 bases not matched to a gene. The receptor was isolated from a human donor in good health. Some libraries in this study had Jurkat cell RNA spiked in. The sequenced sample consisted of naive CD8+ T cells from blood, with Jurkat cell RNA spiked in. Subset meaning: FACS-sorted CD8+CD4-CCR7+CD45RA+ naive T cells. The rearrangement joins TRBV3-1 to TRBJ2-1, with TRBD2 identical over 8 bases. CDR3 loop: CASSPGRAGAYNEQFF. In DNA form, the CDR3 reads TGTGCCAGCAGCCCTGGGAGAGCGGGGGCCTACAATGAGCAGTTCTTC.